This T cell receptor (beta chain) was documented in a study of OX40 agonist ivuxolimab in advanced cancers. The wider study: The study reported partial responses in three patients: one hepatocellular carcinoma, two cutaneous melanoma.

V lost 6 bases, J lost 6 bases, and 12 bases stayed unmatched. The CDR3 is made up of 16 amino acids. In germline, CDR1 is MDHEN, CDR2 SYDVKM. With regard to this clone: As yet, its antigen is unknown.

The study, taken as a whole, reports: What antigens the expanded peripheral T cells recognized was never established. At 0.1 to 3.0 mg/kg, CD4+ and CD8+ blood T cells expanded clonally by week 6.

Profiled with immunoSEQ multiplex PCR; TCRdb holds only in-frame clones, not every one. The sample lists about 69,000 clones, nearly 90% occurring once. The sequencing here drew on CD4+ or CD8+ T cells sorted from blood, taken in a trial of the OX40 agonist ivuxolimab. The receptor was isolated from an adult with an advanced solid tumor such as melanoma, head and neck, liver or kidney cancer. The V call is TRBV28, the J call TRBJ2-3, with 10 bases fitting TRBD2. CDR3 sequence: CASSTPHLAGADTQYF. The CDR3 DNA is TGTGCCAGCAGCACACCACACCTAGCGGGAGCGGATACGCAGTATTTT. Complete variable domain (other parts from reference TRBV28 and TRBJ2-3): DVKVTQSSRYLVKRTGEKVFLECVQDMDHENMFWYRQDPGLGLRLIYFSYDVKMKEKGDIPEGYSVSREKKERFSLILESASTNQTSMYLCASSTPHLAGADTQYFGPGTRLTVL.